This T cell receptor beta chain originates from a study of early T cells in non-severe SARS-CoV-2 infection. Study-level background: Investigators sequenced bulk RNA drawn from unsorted whole blood, and chains remained unpaired. Overall study findings and caveats: VDJdb matching, biased toward anti-spike CD8 responses, missed private and CD4 specificities.

In the library, individual cDNA molecules carried attached unique molecular identifiers. TCRdb called the 5' RACE reads again in MiXCR, with one record for every CDR3 protein. This sample yields 54,000 or so distinct CDR3 sequences, of which roughly 12% are seen a single time; around 4.5% belongs to the top ten. The CDR3 has 12 residues. Germline CDR1 LGHNA, CDR2 YSLEER. The ends were cut back, 0 bases at V and 6 bases at J, with 2 bases in the middle. This clonotype was counted a few times. Its antigen is currently unknown. The V gene is TRBV4-3, the J gene TRBJ2-2; D call uncertain. The receptor's source is an adult who was a healthcare worker with PCR-confirmed SARS-CoV-2 infection or an uninfected control (not recorded which). The source material was whole blood. DNA of the CDR3: TGCGCCAGCAGCCAAGATCCCGGGGAGCTGTTTTTT. Amino acids: CASSQDPGELFF.